This T cell receptor beta chain came from a study of cytotoxic CD8 clonotypes in ibrutinib-treated CLL (dated by TCRdb to the early 2020s). Study-wide context: In this cohort, about 16 patients were treatment-naive and about ten were relapsed/refractory, while some 17 had unmutated IGHV. Partial responses were observed in around 25 patients and complete responses in 2; after a median follow-up of 68 months, remission was maintained in approximately 15 patients and progression was observed in approximately 12. Response samples were taken after a median of 12 months on treatment, ranging from 6 to 36 months. Samples averaged roughly 280,000 productive templates and just under 95,000 productive rearrangements. Of the 86 participants in the trial, approximately 25 had longitudinal samples available. Cryopreserved peripheral blood mononuclear cells were obtained before treatment, at response, and at either sustained remission or disease progression. All remission and progressive disease samples were collected while patients were still receiving ibrutinib. The paper's findings and limits, for the study overall: At ibrutinib response clonality went up, during sustained remission it held steady, and at progression it dropped back toward baseline. Sustained-remission and progressing patients did not have matched sampling times, and lymph node repertoires were not examined. Baseline clonality exceeded that of age-matched healthy donors and correlated strongly with circulating CD8+ T-cell counts. Public clonotypes were rare and either shrank or stayed stable during treatment, and the rise in clonality at ibrutinib response reflected expansion of private clonotypes.

This clone was seen a single time. Its antigen has not been determined. Base qualities are missing; no much larger clone stands one base away. Roughly 2 micrograms of genomic DNA were extracted from cryopreserved PBMCs for TCR beta library preparation. Longitudinal blood samples from CLL patients on ibrutinib monotherapy underwent high-throughput TCR beta sequencing. The patients took part in an open-label, single-center phase 2 trial of ibrutinib monotherapy. V and J are trimmed by 4 bases and 0 bases, and the gene matches miss 8 bases of the junction. The CDR3 measures 15 amino acids from cysteine to phenylalanine. The sequence is cut down to CDR3 DNA, 45 bases in frame from base 1. Looking up the germline V gene yields CDR1 SQVTM and CDR2 ANQGSEA. Each clonotype received, on average, around 9.6x coverage in deep resolution sequencing performed on a MiSeq, where the target depth lay between 1 in 1 million and 1 in 200,000 T cells. The immunoSEQ hsTCRB Kit was used to generate TCR beta libraries. Regarding the original processing steps: Data were analyzed with ImmunoSEQ Data Assistant and ImmunoSEQ Analyzer, with V, D and J genes assigned per IMGT definitions. Clonality, which ranges from 0 to 1, was calculated by subtracting the normalized Shannon entropy of productive rearrangement frequencies from one. Only overrepresented clonotypes making up at least 0.05% of the repertoire of each patient were included in the public clonotype analysis. About a dozen age-matched healthy donor repertoires from immuneACCESS served as clonality controls. Drawn from immuneACCESS, this table holds only the in-frame rearrangements with V and J called that TCRdb kept. Clones are partly lost; checked studies trace under half to an unresolved V gene and leave the rest unexplained. The DNA was the basis for D and trimming; V, J and clone size are from that table. The sample has 300,000 to 400,000 clones on record, under 70% of them singletons. Just under 6.5% of the sample is held by the ten biggest clonotypes.

The receptor's source is a human donor with chronic lymphocytic leukemia. The source was PBMCs, collected after 36 months of ibrutinib treatment. The chain uses TRBV29-1 and TRBJ2-7; 8 central nucleotides agree with TRBD1. The CDR3 corresponds to CSVALTGVPSYEQYF. At the DNA level, the sequence is TGCAGCGTTGCGCTGACAGGGGTCCCCTCCTACGAGCAGTACTTC.